Following are 6 T cell receptor beta chains from one sample sequenced in a study of T cell responses to AZD1222 COVID-19 vaccine. Assay: immunoSEQ multiplex PCR; the TCRdb copy retains only in-frame clones and omits some. Of around 60,000 clones in the sample, roughly 90% were seen once. The material sequenced was peripheral blood, taken on day 0 of AZD1222 vaccination. These receptor sequences come from an adult in good health.

The V and J genes are TRBV4-1 and TRBJ2-5; 9 bases align to TRBD1. Germline trimming cut 2 bases from V and 5 bases from J; bases unmatched to any gene: 6. The CDR3 has 15 amino acids. CDR1 is MGHRA, CDR2 YSYEKL, per germline. In DNA, the CDR3 is TGCGCCAGCAGCCAATCGACAGGGGGGAGGGAGACCCAGTACTTC. Its protein is CASSQSTGGRETQYF.

The chain carries TRBV16 and TRBJ1-1; 10 nucleotides agree with TRBD1. In germline, CDR1 is KGHSY, CDR2 FQNENV. CDR3 length: 12 residues. Trimming took 6 bases from V and 11 from J; bases not matched to a gene: 6. CDR3 bases: TGTGCCAGCAGATTCGGACAGGGGGACGCTTTCTTT. Protein product: CASRFGQGDAFF.

The CDR3 region has the DNA TGTGCCAGCAGCCAAGGGGGACAGCGGGGCTACACCGGGGAGCTGTTTTTT. It specifies CASSQGGQRGYTGELFF. This rearrangement joins TRBV14 to TRBJ2-2, with D tentatively TRBD1 or TRBD2 (7 bases each). V lost 1 base, J lost 3 bases, and 15 bases lay in between. The CDR3 consists of 17 residues. The germline CDR1 and CDR2 sequences are SGHDN and FVKESK.

The CDR3 region has the DNA TGTGCCAGTACGGACAGGGGAAACACCATATATTTT. This codes for CASTDRGNTIYF. The chain employs TRBV19 and TRBJ1-3; 7 positions match TRBD1. The V and J ends lost 7 bases and 4 bases, in that order; junction bases with no gene match: 1. Germline lookup yields CDR1 LNHDA and CDR2 SQIVND (reference sequence). This CDR3 is 12 amino acids long. Together with reference TRBV19 and TRBJ1-3, the CDR3 gives the full variable domain: DGGITQSPKYLFRKEGQNVTLSCEQNLNHDAMYWYRQDPGQGLRLIYYSQIVNDFQKGDIAEGYSVSREKKESFPLTVTSAQKNPTAFYLCASTDRGNTIYFGEGSWLTVV.

A word on this clone: This sample includes further DNA sequences coding for the same CDR3. The chain couples TRBV6-5 to TRBJ2-6; D not resolved. Trimming cost V 0 bases and J 0 bases, with 3 bases left between them. The CDR3 extends over 15 amino acids. From germline, CDR1 is MNHEY and CDR2 SVGAGI. The CDR3 is CASSYSNSGANVLTF. DNA for the CDR3: TGTGCCAGCAGTTACTCGAACTCTGGGGCCAACGTCCTGACTTTC.

This chain joins TRBV4-2 and TRBJ1-2; D gene uncertain. Trimming took off 2 bases at V and 0 bases at J, with 13 bases between the two ends. Per the germline V gene, CDR1 is LGHNA and CDR2 is YNFKEQ. This CDR3 comprises 16 residues. CDR3 in DNA: TGTGCCAGCAGCCAATTAGACCGTGTCCCTAACTATGGCTACACCTTC. Translation: CASSQLDRVPNYGYTF.